This T cell receptor beta chain was captured in a study of blood T cell repertoires in COVID-19 (dated by TCRdb to about 2020). About the investigation overall: The collaborator samples originated in the United States, Italy and Spain and spanned the acute and convalescent phases of COVID-19. The prospective study material was composed of cDNA or gDNA derived from T cells, B-cell-depleted T cells, or PBMCs. Deeply sampled blood TCRbeta repertoires from subjects exposed to, actively infected with, or recovered from COVID-19 were included in the dataset. The repertoires were made available in a free public database intended to serve as a resource for research on the immune response to SARS-CoV-2. Samples were obtained from the ongoing ImmuneRACE study (first 160 participants) and from over a thousand subjects provided by 6 global collaborators. Nearly every sample came with metadata listing a de-identified subject ID, COVID-19 status, age in years and sex. Where available, HLA class I and class II types were obtained from metadata supplied by the sample provider rather than from assay-based typing. The full study reports these points: How much clinical and demographic metadata was included differed by source and by participant, and the metadata was provided uncurated.

Comments on this clone: What antigen it recognizes has not been identified. No base-level quality is on record; no much larger clone is a single base apart.

Clipping removes 7 bases from V and 3 bases from J, with 4 as the unmatched junction base count. CDR1 and CDR2 were assigned from the germline V gene (reference sequence) as LGHDT and YNNKEL. CDR3 length: 14 amino acids, cysteine to phenylalanine. Just the 42-base CDR3 DNA is kept, in frame starting at base 1. TCRbeta CDR3 regions were amplified from genomic DNA by means of the immunoSEQ Assay, a bias-controlled multiplex PCR. For the original study's pipeline: The number of nucleated cells in each sample was estimated from the amplification of reference gene primers within the assay. Sequence reads were collapsed and filtered to measure the absolute abundance of every unique TCRbeta CDR3 rearrangement. For each sample, productive Simpson clonality was calculated as the square root of Simpson's diversity index across productive rearrangements. The clones in this table, taken by TCRdb from immuneACCESS, are in-frame only. Not every clone is retained; where verified, under half of the shortfall comes from an unresolved V gene, and the cause of the rest is unknown. The V and J calls and clone size come from that table; D and trimming were worked out from the DNA. The sample records 200,000 to 300,000 clones, 80% to 90% of which are singletons. The ten most abundant clones make up roughly 3.6% of the sample.

Whole blood was collected in K2EDTA tubes by collaborating institutions according to the institutions' own protocols. For TCRbeta analysis, collaborators shipped samples in one of three forms: frozen whole blood, isolated PBMCs, or DNA extracted from either of those sample types. This receptor was obtained from a woman in her 40s with acute or convalescent COVID-19. The receptor chain draws on TRBV3-1 (or the pseudogene TRBV3-2) and TRBJ1-4; TRBD1 fits 8 bases in the junction. Sequencing was done on a sample of peripheral blood. In nucleotide form, the sequence is TGTGCCAGCACTAGGACAGGGCCTAATGAAAAACTGTTTTTT. Translated, this gives CASTRTGPNEKLFF.